This T cell receptor (beta chain) comes out of a study of blood T cell repertoires in COVID-19. Study-wide context: Researchers got acute and convalescent COVID-19 samples from the United States, Italy and Spain. PBMCs, B-cell-depleted T cells, or T cells provided the cDNA or gDNA that made up the material.

The CDR3 consists of 16 residues. From germline, CDR1 is SGHTA and CDR2 FQGNSA. J gave up 7 bases and V 5 bases, and 11 bases lay outside the gene matches. Original analysis: Nucleated cell number was recorded as an estimate derived from reference gene primer amplification. Sequencing used immunoSEQ multiplex PCR; TCRdb keeps in-frame clones, though not all of them. V, J and clone size reflect that table, while D and trimming were determined from the DNA. The sample yields under 200,000 clones, 88% seen once. Sequenced input: peripheral blood. The V call is TRBV7-2, the J call TRBJ2-1, with 10 bases lining up with TRBD2. The sequence was collected from a man between 18 and 29 years old with active or convalescent COVID-19. The CDR3 DNA is TGTGCCAGCAGCACACCAGCGGGAGGGTTGCGGAATGAGCAGTTCTTC. It translates to CASSTPAGGLRNEQFF.